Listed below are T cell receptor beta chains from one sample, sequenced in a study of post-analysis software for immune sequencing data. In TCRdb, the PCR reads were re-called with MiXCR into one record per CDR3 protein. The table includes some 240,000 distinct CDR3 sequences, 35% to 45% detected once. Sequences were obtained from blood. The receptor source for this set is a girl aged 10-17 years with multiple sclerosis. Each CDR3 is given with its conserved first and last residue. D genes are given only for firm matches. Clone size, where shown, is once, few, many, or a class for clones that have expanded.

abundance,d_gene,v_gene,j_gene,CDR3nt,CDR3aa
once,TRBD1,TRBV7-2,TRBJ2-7,TGTGCCAGCAGCAACCGGGACAGAGAGCAGTACTTC,CASSNRDREQYF
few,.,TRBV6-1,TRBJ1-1,TGTGCCAGCATCCGACTGCGTTGGGGGGGAAAGAACACTGAAGCTTTCTTT,CASIRLRWGGKNTEAFF
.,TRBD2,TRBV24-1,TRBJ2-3,TGTGCCACCAGTGATTCCAGCGGGAGGGCAGCAGATACGCAGTATTTT,CATSDSSGRAADTQYF
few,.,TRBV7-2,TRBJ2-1,TGTGCCAGCAGCTTAGGAGCGGGTCCAAATGAGCAGTTCTTC,CASSLGAGPNEQFF
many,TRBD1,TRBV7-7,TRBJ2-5,TGTGCCAGCAGCCCCCGAGCAGGGGGACAAGAGACCCAGTACTTC,CASSPRAGGQETQYF
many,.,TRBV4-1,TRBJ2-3,TGCGCCAGCAGCCAAGTCCCGACACAGACTAGCACAGATACGCAGTATTTT,CASSQVPTQTSTDTQYF
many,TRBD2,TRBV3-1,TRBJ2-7,TGTGCCAGCAGCCTAGAAGCGGGATTATGTTCCTACGAGCAGTACTTC,CASSLEAGLCSYEQYF
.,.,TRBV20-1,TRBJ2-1,TGCAGTGCTTTGACCGGTGGCTCCTACAATGAGCAGTTCTTC,CSALTGGSYNEQFF
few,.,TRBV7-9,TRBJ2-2,TGTGCCAGCAGCCTCCAACAGGGAAACACCGGGGAGCTGTTTTTT,CASSLQQGNTGELFF
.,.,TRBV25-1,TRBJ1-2,TGTGCCAGCAGTGAAAGGGCGGGACACCGAGATGGCTACACCTTC,CASSERAGHRDGYTF
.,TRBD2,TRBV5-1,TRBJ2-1,TGCGCCAGCAGCCCTGGGACTAGCGGGAAGAGCTCCTACAATGAGCAGTTCTTC,CASSPGTSGKSSYNEQFF
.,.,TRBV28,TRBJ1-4,TGTGCCAGCAGTGTCTACCGAGGGGCGACGGAAGAAAAACTGTTTTTT,CASSVYRGATEEKLFF
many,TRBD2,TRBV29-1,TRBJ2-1,TGCAGCGTTTTCGAGCGGGAGGGCTGGAATGAGCAGTTCTTC,CSVFEREGWNEQFF
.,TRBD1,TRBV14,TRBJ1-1,TGTGCCAGCAGACGCACCGGGACAGGGAACACTGAAGCTTTCTTT,CASRRTGTGNTEAFF
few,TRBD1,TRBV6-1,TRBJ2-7,TGTGCCAGCAGGACAGGGTTCGAGCAGTACTTC,CASRTGFEQYF
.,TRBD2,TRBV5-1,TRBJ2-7,TGCGCCAGCAGCCCCCTGCGGGAGGGCTCCTACGAGCAGTACTTC,CASSPLREGSYEQYF
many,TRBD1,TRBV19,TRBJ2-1,TGTGCCAGTAGTATGACGGGGGTGGACAGGGCTTTCAATGAGCAGTTCTTC,CASSMTGVDRAFNEQFF
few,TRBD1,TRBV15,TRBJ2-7,TGTGCCACCAGCATCACGGCTGGGCAGGGGGCGGATGAGCAGTACTTC,CATSITAGQGADEQYF
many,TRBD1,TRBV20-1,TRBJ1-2,TGCAGTGCTAAAGACCGGGACAGGGGGAACTATGGCTACACCTTC,CSAKDRDRGNYGYTF
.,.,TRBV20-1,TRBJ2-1,TGCAGTGCTAGATCGGTTAGCGCGTTGTACAATGAGCAGTTCTTC,CSARSVSALYNEQFF
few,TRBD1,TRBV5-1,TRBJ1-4,TGCGCCAGCAGCCCCGACAGGGTGGGAGAAAAACTGTTTTTT,CASSPDRVGEKLFF
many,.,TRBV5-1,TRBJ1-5,TGCGCCAGCAGCTTCGGAGGGAATCAGCCCCAGCATTTT,CASSFGGNQPQHF
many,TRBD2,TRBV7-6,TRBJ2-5,TGTGCCAGCAGCCCGGGACTAGCGGTTCAAGAGACCCAGTACTTC,CASSPGLAVQETQYF
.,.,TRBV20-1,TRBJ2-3,TGCAGTGCTAGAGACCCCGCGGCTTTTGGCACAGATACGCAGTATTTT,CSARDPAAFGTDTQYF
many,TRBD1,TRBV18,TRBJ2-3,TGTGCCAGCTCACCCGTACAGGGGAACACAGATACGCAGTATTTT,CASSPVQGNTDTQYF
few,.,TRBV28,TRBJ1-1,TGTGCCAGCAGTTTAATTTCTAACATTGAGAACACTGAAGCTTTCTTT,CASSLISNIENTEAFF
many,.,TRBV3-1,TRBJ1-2,TGTGCCAGCAGCCAAGATGGTACCTTCTATGGCTACACCTTC,CASSQDGTFYGYTF
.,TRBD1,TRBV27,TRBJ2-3,TGTGCCAGCAGTAAGGAGACAGGGGGTGACGATACGCAGTATTTT,CASSKETGGDDTQYF
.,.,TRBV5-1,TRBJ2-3,TGCGCCAGCAGCTTGGAACTGCCCTCACAAGATACGCAGTATTTT,CASSLELPSQDTQYF
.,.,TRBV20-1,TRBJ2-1,TGCAGTGCGTCACTACGGGACTTAGACTTCAATGAGCAGTTCTTC,CSASLRDLDFNEQFF
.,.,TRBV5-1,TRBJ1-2,TGCGCCAGCAGCTTGTCGCCTAGGATGAGCTACACCTTC,CASSLSPRMSYTF
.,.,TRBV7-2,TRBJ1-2,TGTGCCAGCGCCCCCCAGGAAAACTATGGCTACACCTTC,CASAPQENYGYTF